Listed here are 23 T cell receptor beta chains from one sample, sequenced in a study of neurological immune-mediated disorders. TCRdb itself ran the 5' RACE reads through MiXCR, one entry per CDR3 protein. This sample carries 77,000 or so distinct CDR3 sequences, around 9.9% of them seen once, and the ten largest clones take about 1.7%. Specimen: PBMCs. Receptors originate from a man in his fifties in good health.

This clonotype was seen many times. The genes are TRBV24-1 and TRBJ2-1; no definite D call. Trimming took 6 bases from V and 0 from J, leaving 8 bases between them. This CDR3 comprises 14 residues. CDR1 is KGHDR, CDR2 SFDVKD, per germline. Written as DNA, the CDR3 is TGTGCCACCAGTACCCCCCGCTCCTACAATGAGCAGTTCTTC. Its translation is CATSTPRSYNEQFF.

This clonotype was recorded many times. The chain combines TRBV5-1 with TRBJ2-5; D gene ambiguous. The germline V and J ends were trimmed by 0 bases and 4 bases, with 4 bases remaining between them. From germline, CDR1 is SGHRS and CDR2 YFSETQ. This CDR3 is 12 amino acids long. The CDR3 loop is CASSLDRETQYF. Written as DNA, the CDR3 is TGCGCCAGCAGCTTGGACCGAGAGACCCAGTACTTC. The variable domain in full, completed from reference TRBV5-1 and TRBJ2-5, reads KAGVTQTPRYLIKTRGQQVTLSCSPISGHRSVSWYQQTPGQGLQFLFEYFSETQRNKGNFPGRFSGRQFSNSRSEMNVSTLELGDSALYLCASSLDRETQYFGPGTRLLVL.

This clonotype has a count of ten or more. The chain carries TRBV12-3 or TRBV12-4 and TRBJ2-7, with a tentative D call TRBD2 (6 bases). The CDR3 runs 16 residues. V lost 3 bases to trimming and J lost 4 bases, with 19 bases between them. CDR3 nucleotide sequence: TGTGCCAGCAGTTTGGGTTCTACTAGCCAAACTTACGAGCAGTACTTC. Its translation is CASSLGSTSQTYEQYF.

Ten or more counts support this clonotype. The gene calls are TRBV20-1 and TRBJ2-7, with TRBD1 matching over 10 bases. J gave up 2 bases and V 0 bases, and 4 bases lay outside the gene matches. Germline CDR1 and CDR2: DFQATT and SNEGSKA (reference sequence). The CDR3 loop spans 15 amino acids. The CDR3 coding sequence is TGCAGTGCTAGAGAACCGGGACAGGGGACCTACGAGCAGTACTTC. Translation: CSAREPGQGTYEQYF.

This clonotype was picked up many times. This chain joins TRBV7-2 and TRBJ2-2, with TRBD1 identical over 7 bases. V shed 5 bases, J shed 0 bases, and the junction held 3 bases outside the gene matches. CDR1 and CDR2 from the germline V gene are SGHTA and FQGNSA. The CDR3 totals 15 residues. The CDR3 loop is CASSPDRANTGELFF. Here the CDR3 DNA reads TGTGCCAGCAGCCCCGACAGGGCGAACACCGGGGAGCTGTTTTTT.

This clonotype came up many times. The J gene is TRBJ2-2, the V gene TRBV20-1; D remains ambiguous. Germline V gene lookup returns CDR1 DFQATT and CDR2 SNEGSKA (reference sequence). Trimming removed 4 bases from V and 1 base from J, with 10 bases in between. The CDR3 has 14 amino acids. The CDR3 reads CSAMWGWNTGELFF. Here the CDR3 DNA reads TGCAGTGCTATGTGGGGTTGGAACACCGGGGAGCTGTTTTTT.

This clonotype was detected a few times. The chain is built from TRBV12-3 or TRBV12-4 and TRBJ1-1, with D tentatively TRBD1 (6 bases). Trimming shortened V by 1 base and J by 8 bases, and 11 bases separated the two germline ends. The CDR3 sequence is 13 residues long. Written as DNA, the CDR3 is TGTGCCAGCAGTTTAGGGGCAGGGGCAGAAGCTTTCTTT. It translates to CASSLGAGAEAFF.

This clonotype was counted many times. The chain carries TRBV24-1 and TRBJ1-5; D gene unclear. Trimming removed 3 bases at V and 6 bases at J, with 14 bases between. The CDR3 is 15 amino acids. Germline CDR1 KGHDR, CDR2 SFDVKD. As DNA, the CDR3 is TGTGCCACCAGTGATAAGGACGGGGAGAGTCAGCCCCAGCATTTT. As protein: CATSDKDGESQPQHF.

This clonotype was counted many times. The chain is built from TRBV7-2 and TRBJ2-1; D not certain. Germline CDR1 is SGHTA and CDR2 is FQGNSA. The germline V and J ends were trimmed by 5 bases and 15 bases, with 17 bases remaining between them. The CDR3 covers 12 residues. The CDR3 nucleotides read TGTGCCAGCAGCCTGACGGACGGCAAATGGTTCTTC. Its translation is CASSLTDGKWFF.

This clonotype showed up many times. The chain carries TRBV6-2 or TRBV6-3 and TRBJ2-5; 8 bases line up with TRBD1. Trimming took 2 bases from V and 5 from J; bases not matched to a gene: 7. The germline V gene encodes CDR1 MNHEY and CDR2 SVGEGT. This CDR3 has 15 residues. In DNA, the CDR3 is TGTGCCAGCAGTTACCGGGGACAGGTATTGGAGACCCAGTACTTC. Amino acid sequence: CASSYRGQVLETQYF.

In regard to this clonotype: Mismatch with germline at one junction end may stem from a read error. The gene calls are TRBV24-1 and TRBJ2-4; TRBD2 matches 7 bases. The CDR3 loop spans 12 amino acids. The germline CDR1 and CDR2 sequences are KGHDR and SFDVKD. The CDR3 sequence: CAASVREGIKYF. CDR3 DNA: TGTGCCGCCAGTGTCAGGGAGGGCATTAAGTACTTC.

This clonotype was observed at least ten times. This rearrangement joins TRBV5-1 to TRBJ2-7; 12 positions agree with TRBD1. Germline trimming cut 3 bases from V and 6 bases from J; bases unmatched to any gene: 7. The germline V gene encodes CDR1 SGHRS and CDR2 YFSETQ. The CDR3 has 15 residues. The CDR3 DNA reads as TGCGCCAGCAGCTGGTCGGGACAGGGGGCCTCCGAGCAGTACTTC. Translated, it gives CASSWSGQGASEQYF.

This clonotype occurred many times. The DNA of the CDR3 is TGTGCCAGCAGCCAGGGCCCGGACGCCGGCTACGAGCAGTACTTC. Its protein is CASSQGPDAGYEQYF. The chain carries TRBV3-1 and TRBJ2-7; D unresolved. The CDR3 totals 15 residues. V lost 3 bases and J lost 3, with 15 bases in between. Germline assignment: CDR1 LGHDT and CDR2 YNNKEL (reference sequence).

Many counts were recorded for this clonotype. This sequence joins TRBV12-3 or TRBV12-4 and TRBJ2-7, with 7 positions matching TRBD1. Unmatched junction bases numbered 14, after V lost 6 bases and J lost 0 bases. This CDR3 region has 17 residues. CDR3 loop: CASRGRAGTVSSYEQYF. The CDR3 coding sequence is TGTGCCAGCAGGGGTAGAGCCGGGACAGTGAGCTCCTACGAGCAGTACTTC.

This clonotype was recorded at least ten times. The chain joins TRBV7-8 to TRBJ1-5; D call uncertain. In germline, CDR1 is SGHVS, CDR2 FQNEAQ. V dropped 1 base and J dropped 9 bases, with 7 bases sitting between them. This CDR3 comprises 12 residues. The CDR3 protein is CASSLGGLPQHF. For the CDR3, the DNA is TGTGCCAGCAGCTTAGGGGGTTTGCCCCAGCATTTT.

At least ten counts were recorded for this clonotype. V is TRBV4-3 and J is TRBJ2-3; the match to TRBD2 covers 8 bases. CDR1 is LGHNA, CDR2 YSLEER, per germline. With 1 base clipped from V and 5 bases from J, the junction kept 8 bases outside the gene matches. CDR3 length equals 16 residues. CDR3 loop: CASSQGVGLAGDTQYF. The CDR3 DNA reads as TGCGCCAGCAGCCAAGGAGTTGGGCTAGCGGGAGATACGCAGTATTTT.

This clonotype was observed many times. CDR3 amino acids: CASSLWGRGRGANVLTF. CDR3 sequence (DNA): TGTGCCAGCAGCTTATGGGGCAGGGGGCGAGGGGCCAACGTCCTGACTTTC. The chain is built from TRBV11-2 and TRBJ2-6; 8 nucleotides align to TRBD1. Germline CDR1 SGHAT, CDR2 FQNNGV. The trim removed 2 bases at V and 4 bases at J, leaving 7 bases unmatched. This CDR3 region has 17 residues.

This clonotype showed up many times. The chain is built from TRBV6-6 and TRBJ1-1, with D possibly TRBD1 on 5 matching bases. Germline-derived CDR1 and CDR2 are MNHNY and SVGAGI (reference sequence). Deletions cut 4 bases from V and 3 bases from J, with 12 bases between. CDR3 size: 14 residues. CDR3 sequence reads: CASSFSIGDTEAFF. The CDR3 nucleotides read TGTGCCAGCAGTTTCTCCATAGGGGACACTGAAGCTTTCTTT.

This clonotype has at least ten counts. The chain carries TRBV29-1 and TRBJ2-1; D is possibly TRBD2 (5 bases). Germline-derived CDR1 and CDR2 are SQVTM and ANQGSEA. Trimming removed 5 bases from V and 7 bases from J, with 18 bases in between. CDR3 length: 14 residues. The CDR3 region has the DNA TGCAGCGTTCCCCCCGGAGGTACAAGGAATGAGCAGTTCTTC. Its protein is CSVPPGGTRNEQFF.

This clonotype was seen repeatedly, ten times or more. The chain employs TRBV28 and TRBJ2-7, with 10 bases fitting TRBD2. This CDR3 has 15 amino acids. V lost 6 bases, J lost 6 bases, and 11 bases stayed unmatched. In germline, CDR1 is MDHEN, CDR2 SYDVKM. The CDR3, as DNA: TGTGCCAGCAGACCCGGTTCTAGCGGGAGAGGCGAGCAGTACTTC. It codes for CASRPGSSGRGEQYF.

This chain uses TRBV6-5 with TRBJ1-1, with D tentatively TRBD1 (5 bases). Trimming removed 6 bases at V and 5 bases at J, with 10 bases between. CDR1 and CDR2 from the germline V gene are MNHEY and SVGAGI. This CDR3 comprises 12 residues. CDR3 in DNA: TGTGCCAGCAGGGGGGAGGGGACTGAAGCTTTCTTT. This sequence encodes CASRGEGTEAFF.

This clonotype was seen many times. The J gene is TRBJ2-1, the V gene TRBV6-2 or TRBV6-3; TRBD2 aligns across 7 bases. The CDR3 is made up of 17 amino acids. Germline-derived CDR1 and CDR2 are MNHEY and SVGEGT. V was pared by 0 bases and J by 3 bases, with 8 bases of the junction left unmatched. CDR3: CASSYSMAGEFYNEQFF. CDR3 bases: TGTGCCAGCAGTTACTCGATGGCGGGAGAATTCTACAATGAGCAGTTCTTC.

The CDR3 region is CASTTSQVWNTEAFF. The CDR3 DNA reads as TGTGCCAGCACCACAAGTCAGGTATGGAACACTGAAGCTTTCTTT. The rearrangement links TRBV28 to TRBJ1-1; D is unresolved. Deletions cut 7 bases from V and 1 base from J, with 16 bases between. The CDR3 is 15 residues long. CDR1 and CDR2 from the germline V gene are MDHEN and SYDVKM.